This T cell receptor beta chain was documented in a study of cytomegalovirus exposure and HLA in healthy donors. The PCR made use of 60 Vbeta and 13 Jbeta primers. Authors' analysis steps: In a later analysis, about 11 million of about 80 million unique beta chains occurred in at least two donors. Here immunoSEQ multiplex PCR was the method, and the copy in TCRdb shows in-frame clones only, minus some. V, J and clone size were drawn from that table, and D and trimming were deduced from the DNA. This sample has approximately 130,000 clones, with 82% found just once. Study observations and caveats: A list of more than 150 TCR beta chains associated with cytomegalovirus was given.

Details on this clone: Antigen unknown.

Sequencing used PBMCs. The origin of this receptor is a woman aged 45-65 years in good health and CMV-seropositive.

CDR3 loop: CASSSQRGTEAFF. As DNA, the CDR3 is TGTGCCAGCAGCTCCCAAAGGGGCACTGAAGCTTTCTTT. The J gene is TRBJ1-1, the V gene TRBV7-6, with a possible D match to TRBD1 (5 bases). This CDR3 is 13 amino acids long. Deletions cut 4 bases from V and 4 bases from J, with 10 bases between. Germline CDR1 is SGHVS and CDR2 is FNYEAQ.